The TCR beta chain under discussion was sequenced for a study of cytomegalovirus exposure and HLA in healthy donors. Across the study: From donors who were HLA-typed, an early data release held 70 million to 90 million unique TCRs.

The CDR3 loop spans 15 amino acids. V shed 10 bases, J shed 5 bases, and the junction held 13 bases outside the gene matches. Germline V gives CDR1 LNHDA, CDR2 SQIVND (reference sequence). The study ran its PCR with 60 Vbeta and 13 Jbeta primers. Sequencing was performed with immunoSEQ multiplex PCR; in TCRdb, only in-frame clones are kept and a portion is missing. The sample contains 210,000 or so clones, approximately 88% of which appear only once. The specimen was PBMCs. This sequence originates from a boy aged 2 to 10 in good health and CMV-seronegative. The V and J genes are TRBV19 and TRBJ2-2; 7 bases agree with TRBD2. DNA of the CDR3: TGTGCCACTTCCCCTCTGGGGGGGGGAACCGGGGAGCTGTTTTTT. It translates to CATSPLGGGTGELFF.